This TCR beta chain was observed in a study of CD4+ T cells in melanoma. CDR3 length: 13 amino acids. Trimming left V 5 bases short and J 0 bases short, with 9 bases between. Germline V gene sequence: CDR1 SGHDT, CDR2 YYEEEE. TCRdb's copy holds only in-frame clones and misses some; the assay was immunoSEQ multiplex PCR. The table records about 11,000 clones, less than 75% of them present only once. The clonotype originates from a human donor with melanoma. The rearrangement links TRBV5-6 to TRBJ2-7; D is unresolved. Sequencing was carried out using cells from a culture (not recorded whether cultured in vitro). CDR3 sequence reads: CASSGLSSYEQYF. In DNA, the CDR3 is TGTGCCAGCAGTGGCCTTAGCTCCTACGAGCAGTACTTC.